The rows below give T cell receptor beta chains drawn from one sample of a study of cytomegalovirus exposure and HLA in healthy donors. Profiled with immunoSEQ multiplex PCR; TCRdb holds only in-frame clones, not every one. Of roughly 170,000 clones in the sample, more than 80% were seen once. Material: PBMCs. All receptors derive from a man between 18 and 29 years old in good health and CMV-seronegative. CDR3s include the opening cysteine and the closing phenylalanine or tryptophan. Fields, in order: D gene, J gene, clone size, CDR3 length, V gene, CDR3 DNA, CDR3 protein. D genes are given only for firm matches. Clone size is stated in some rows and not others, as once, few, many or a class when expanded.

.	TRBJ1-6	.	13	TRBV9	TGTGCCAGCAGCGTAGGGCCAAATTCACCCCTCCACTTT	CASSVGPNSPLHF
.	TRBJ2-6	.	17	TRBV10-2	TGCGCCAGCAGTAACTCCCTGGGGGGTGAGGGGGCCAACGTCCTGACTTTC	CASSNSLGGEGANVLTF
.	TRBJ1-1	few	11	TRBV7-9	TGTTCCAGCAGCACAGACATGGTAGCTTTCTTT	CSSSTDMVAFF
.	TRBJ2-1	.	13	TRBV29-1	TGCAGTCATCGGGAAGGAGGTTGGAGGGAGCAGTTCTTC	CSHREGGWREQFF
.	TRBJ2-7	.	14	TRBV19	TGTGCCAGTAGTCCTGTGGGAGGTACCTACGAGCAGTACTTC	CASSPVGGTYEQYF
.	TRBJ1-1	.	13	TRBV27	TGTGCCAGCAGTTTAACTACGAACACTGAAGCTTTCTTT	CASSLTTNTEAFF
TRBD2	TRBJ2-2	.	16	TRBV2	TGTGCCAGCAGCTCCGTAGGGACTAGCTATGTCGGGGAGCTGTTTTTT	CASSSVGTSYVGELFF
TRBD2	TRBJ2-1	.	16	TRBV6-1	TGTGCCAGCAGTGAAATGGGCGGGGGGAACGGCAATGAGCAGTTCTTC	CASSEMGGGNGNEQFF
.	TRBJ1-5	.	15	TRBV4-1	TGCGCCAGCAGCCAGGAAGGGGGTTGGATTCAGCCCCAGCATTTT	CASSQEGGWIQPQHF
TRBD2	TRBJ2-1	.	15	TRBV27	TGTGCCAGCAGTTTGCTTGCGGGAGGGTACAATGAGCAGTTCTTC	CASSLLAGGYNEQFF
.	TRBJ1-5	.	15	TRBV18	TGTGCCAGCTCATCAACGGGACATAGCAATCAGCCCCAGCATTTT	CASSSTGHSNQPQHF
.	TRBJ2-1	.	16	TRBV28	TGTGCCAGCAGCCGGGATGGGGAACGGGACTACAATGAGCAGTTCTTC	CASSRDGERDYNEQFF
.	TRBJ2-7	once	12	TRBV18	TGTGCCAGCTCGGCCTTCTCCTACGAGCAGTACTTC	CASSAFSYEQYF
.	TRBJ2-7	.	14	TRBV6-5	TGTGCCAGCAGTGCGGCGGGATTTCCCTACGAGCAGTACTTC	CASSAAGFPYEQYF
.	TRBJ2-1	.	12	TRBV2	TGTGCCAGCAGAACGGACTCCTTAGAGCAGTTCTTC	CASRTDSLEQFF
.	TRBJ1-3	.	13	TRBV10-3	TGTGCCATCAGTGAGTACACTGGAAACACCATATATTTT	CAISEYTGNTIYF
TRBD2	TRBJ2-2	.	16	TRBV27	TGTGCCAGCAGTTTAGCAGCGGGAGGGCCGGGCGGGGAGCTGTTTTTT	CASSLAAGGPGGELFF
TRBD1	TRBJ2-7	.	15	TRBV4-1	TGCGCCAGCAGCCAAGCGACAGGGGCTTCCTACGAGCAGTACTTC	CASSQATGASYEQYF